These T cell receptor beta chains were read from a single sample in a study of blood T cell repertoires in COVID-19. Sequenced by immunoSEQ multiplex PCR; TCRdb stores in-frame clones only, minus some. The data show fewer than 200,000 clones, with about 88% seen just once and about 2.6% held by the top ten. Material: peripheral blood. These receptors were taken from a woman older than 75 with COVID-19, enrolled during active disease. Both conserved end residues are part of each CDR3. Fields, in order: CDR3 DNA, CDR3 protein, V gene, D gene, clone size, J gene. A D gene is named only where the DNA matches it firmly. Clone size is given for some rows only: seen once, a few or many times, or a class if the clone is expanded.

cdr3_nt: TGTGCCAGCAGCCAGGGACTCCGCAATCAGCCCCAGCATTTT
cdr3_aa: CASSQGLRNQPQHF
v_call: TRBV3-1/TRBV3-2
d_call: .
clone_size: once
j_call: TRBJ1-5

cdr3_nt: TGCGCCAGCAGCTTGGACGGGTCTTGGAACACTGAAGCTTTCTTT
cdr3_aa: CASSLDGSWNTEAFF
v_call: TRBV5-1
d_call: .
clone_size: once
j_call: TRBJ1-1

cdr3_nt: TGTGCCAGCAGCCAAGATGCAGGGGCAGGCAAATATGGCTACACCTTC
cdr3_aa: CASSQDAGAGKYGYTF
v_call: TRBV4-2
d_call: .
clone_size: .
j_call: TRBJ1-2

cdr3_nt: TGTGCCAGCGCTTTTGGACAGGGTTCGTACAATGAGCAGTTCTTC
cdr3_aa: CASAFGQGSYNEQFF
v_call: TRBV9
d_call: TRBD1
clone_size: .
j_call: TRBJ2-1

cdr3_nt: TGTGCCAGCACCCGGACTAGCGGGAGACCAGATACGCAGTATTTT
cdr3_aa: CASTRTSGRPDTQYF
v_call: TRBV28
d_call: TRBD2
clone_size: .
j_call: TRBJ2-3

cdr3_nt: TGTGCCAGCAGGGTCCCCGGGACAGGGGGGAGGGAGCAGTACTTC
cdr3_aa: CASRVPGTGGREQYF
v_call: TRBV28
d_call: TRBD1
clone_size: .
j_call: TRBJ2-7

cdr3_nt: TGTGCCAGCAGTCTACTTATGTATGGGACAGGGGGCGCGGAGTCAGAAGCTTTCTTT
cdr3_aa: CASSLLMYGTGGAESEAFF
v_call: TRBV28
d_call: TRBD1
clone_size: .
j_call: TRBJ1-1

cdr3_nt: TGTGCCAGCAGCCCATTGGGTAAGGGACTAGCGGGACAGTCCTACGAGCAGTACTTC
cdr3_aa: CASSPLGKGLAGQSYEQYF
v_call: TRBV7-9
d_call: TRBD2
clone_size: few
j_call: TRBJ2-7

cdr3_nt: TGTGCCAGTAGTATTAGGGGCAAGGACGAGCAGTACTTC
cdr3_aa: CASSIRGKDEQYF
v_call: TRBV19
d_call: .
clone_size: few
j_call: TRBJ2-7

cdr3_nt: TGTGCCAGCAGTTACGGTCTCTCCTACAATGAGCAGTTCTTC
cdr3_aa: CASSYGLSYNEQFF
v_call: TRBV27
d_call: .
clone_size: .
j_call: TRBJ2-1

cdr3_nt: TGTGCCAGCAGCCTCTGGACAGATCCTTATAATTCACCCCTCCACTTT
cdr3_aa: CASSLWTDPYNSPLHF
v_call: TRBV7-2
d_call: .
clone_size: .
j_call: TRBJ1-6

cdr3_nt: TGCAGCGTTGGAGGGGGCCTCACTGAAGCTTTCTTT
cdr3_aa: CSVGGGLTEAFF
v_call: TRBV29-1
d_call: TRBD1
clone_size: .
j_call: TRBJ1-1

cdr3_nt: TGCAGTGCTAGAACAGGGGTTGAGCAGTACTTC
cdr3_aa: CSARTGVEQYF
v_call: TRBV20-1
d_call: TRBD1
clone_size: .
j_call: TRBJ2-7

cdr3_nt: TGTGCCAGCAGTTCGGACTATGGCTACACCTTC
cdr3_aa: CASSSDYGYTF
v_call: TRBV28
d_call: .
clone_size: few
j_call: TRBJ1-2

cdr3_nt: TGTGCCAGCAGCGTTCCGGGACAGTTAGACGAGCAGTACTTC
cdr3_aa: CASSVPGQLDEQYF
v_call: TRBV3-1/TRBV3-2
d_call: TRBD1
clone_size: .
j_call: TRBJ2-7

cdr3_nt: TGTGCCAGCAGCTTAGCGGTCGGACACAACAATCAGCCCCAGCATTTT
cdr3_aa: CASSLAVGHNNQPQHF
v_call: TRBV7-2
d_call: .
clone_size: .
j_call: TRBJ1-5

cdr3_nt: TGCAGCGTGGCCCCAGGCGTGTGGACTGAAGCTTTCTTT
cdr3_aa: CSVAPGVWTEAFF
v_call: TRBV29-1
d_call: .
clone_size: .
j_call: TRBJ1-1

cdr3_nt: TGTGCCAGCAGAGGACAGGGGGCTAATCAGCCCCAGCATTTT
cdr3_aa: CASRGQGANQPQHF
v_call: TRBV2
d_call: TRBD1
clone_size: once
j_call: TRBJ1-5

cdr3_nt: TGCGCCAGCAGCCAAGATCGAGGTTCACCCCTCCACTTT
cdr3_aa: CASSQDRGSPLHF
v_call: TRBV4-3
d_call: .
clone_size: .
j_call: TRBJ1-6

cdr3_nt: TGTGCCATCAGTGGTGTAACGGGAAGAGAAGGGTCCAACGAGCAGTACTTC
cdr3_aa: CAISGVTGREGSNEQYF
v_call: TRBV10-3
d_call: .
clone_size: .
j_call: TRBJ2-7

cdr3_nt: TGTGCCAGTAGTATGGTCGGTGGGCGCTACACCTTC
cdr3_aa: CASSMVGGRYTF
v_call: TRBV19
d_call: .
clone_size: .
j_call: TRBJ1-2

cdr3_nt: TGTGCCAGCAGTACCTTCAGGGGAACCGGGACTACTAGCACAGATACGCAGTATTTT
cdr3_aa: CASSTFRGTGTTSTDTQYF
v_call: TRBV27
d_call: .
clone_size: .
j_call: TRBJ2-3

cdr3_nt: TGTGCCAGCACCCCCGACAGGGGGCCTCTATACCCAAACTATGGCTACACCTTC
cdr3_aa: CASTPDRGPLYPNYGYTF
v_call: TRBV28
d_call: TRBD1
clone_size: .
j_call: TRBJ1-2

cdr3_nt: TGTGCCAGCAGCGTGGGACTAGCGGGTAACACCGGGGAGCTGTTTTTT
cdr3_aa: CASSVGLAGNTGELFF
v_call: TRBV9
d_call: TRBD2
clone_size: .
j_call: TRBJ2-2

cdr3_nt: TGTGCCAGTAGTCCCCGACAGACTAGCCCCTACGAGCAGTACTTC
cdr3_aa: CASSPRQTSPYEQYF
v_call: TRBV19
d_call: TRBD2
clone_size: .
j_call: TRBJ2-7

cdr3_nt: TGTGCCAGCAGTAAGATCCGGGACTATAACTACAATGAGCAGTTCTTC
cdr3_aa: CASSKIRDYNYNEQFF
v_call: TRBV6-2/TRBV6-3
d_call: TRBD2
clone_size: once
j_call: TRBJ2-1

cdr3_nt: TGTGCCAGCAGTTACTCGGGACAGGGGGCCTCTGAAGCTTTCTTT
cdr3_aa: CASSYSGQGASEAFF
v_call: TRBV6-5
d_call: TRBD1
clone_size: .
j_call: TRBJ1-1

cdr3_nt: TGTGCCAGCAGTTTGTCGCGGCAGGGGTATGGCTACACCTTC
cdr3_aa: CASSLSRQGYGYTF
v_call: TRBV11-3
d_call: .
clone_size: .
j_call: TRBJ1-2

cdr3_nt: TGTGCCAGCAGCTTGGCCAGGGTGAACACTGAAGCTTTCTTT
cdr3_aa: CASSLARVNTEAFF
v_call: TRBV5-5
d_call: .
clone_size: .
j_call: TRBJ1-1

cdr3_nt: TGTGCCAGCAGTACGACCGGGACAGGGATAGAAAAACTGTTTTTT
cdr3_aa: CASSTTGTGIEKLFF
v_call: TRBV28
d_call: TRBD1
clone_size: .
j_call: TRBJ1-4

cdr3_nt: TGTGCCAGCAGCCGCGACATTCTTGCCACTGAAGCTTTCTTT
cdr3_aa: CASSRDILATEAFF
v_call: TRBV7-2
d_call: .
clone_size: .
j_call: TRBJ1-1

cdr3_nt: TGTGCCAGCAGAAGAGACAGATTCTCTGGAAACACCATATATTTT
cdr3_aa: CASRRDRFSGNTIYF
v_call: TRBV28
d_call: .
clone_size: .
j_call: TRBJ1-3